This section outlines one T cell receptor (beta chain) sequence together with its context. The sample comes from a study of cytomegalovirus exposure and HLA in healthy donors. Germline-derived CDR1 and CDR2 are SGHNT and YYREEE (reference sequence). Trimming left V 0 bases short and J 1 base short, with 8 bases between. CDR3 length: 15 amino acids. Use of 60 Vbeta and 13 Jbeta primers characterized the PCR. Clones were sequenced by immunoSEQ multiplex PCR, and TCRdb holds only the in-frame ones, with some missing. The specimen's table records some 150,000 clones. Sequencing was performed on PBMCs. This sequence originates from a man aged 40-49 years in good health and CMV-seronegative. The chain carries TRBV5-4 and TRBJ1-5, with a weak D call TRBD1 (6 bases). The DNA for the CDR3 is TGTGCCAGCAGCTTGGGACAGGAAAGCAATCAGCCCCAGCATTTT. Its protein product is CASSLGQESNQPQHF.